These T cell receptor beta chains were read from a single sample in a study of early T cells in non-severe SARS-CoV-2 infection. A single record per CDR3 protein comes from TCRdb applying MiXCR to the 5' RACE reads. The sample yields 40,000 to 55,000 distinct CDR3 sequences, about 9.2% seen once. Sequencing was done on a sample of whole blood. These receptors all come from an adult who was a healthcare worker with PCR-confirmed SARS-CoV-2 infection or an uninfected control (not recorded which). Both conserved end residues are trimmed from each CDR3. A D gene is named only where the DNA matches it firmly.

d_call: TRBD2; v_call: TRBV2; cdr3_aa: ASSGLAGGPGELF
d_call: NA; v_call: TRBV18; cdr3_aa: ASSPGKGSEKLF
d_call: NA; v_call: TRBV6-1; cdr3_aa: ASSEGGVVNEQF
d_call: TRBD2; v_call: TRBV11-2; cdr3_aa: ASSATSGRRN
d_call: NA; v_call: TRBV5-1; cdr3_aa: ASSLDRATGWKYEQY
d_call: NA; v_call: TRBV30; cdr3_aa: AWSPDPRYTEAF
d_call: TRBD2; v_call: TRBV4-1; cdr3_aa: ASSQLPPTSELGEQY
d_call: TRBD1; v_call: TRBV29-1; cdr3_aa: SVGTGGDSPLH
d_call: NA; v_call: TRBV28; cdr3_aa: ASRGFYSNQPQH
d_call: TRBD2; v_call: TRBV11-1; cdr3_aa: ASSSGLAGGSNEQF
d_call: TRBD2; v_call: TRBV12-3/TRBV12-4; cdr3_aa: ASSPPGTRESYEQY
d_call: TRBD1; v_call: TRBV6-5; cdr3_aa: ASSRQGAFNQPQH
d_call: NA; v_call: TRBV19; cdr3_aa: ASRTGSSSGNTIY
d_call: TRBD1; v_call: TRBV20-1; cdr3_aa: SATWTGSNQPQH
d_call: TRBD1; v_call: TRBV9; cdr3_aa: ASSVKDRRNEKLF
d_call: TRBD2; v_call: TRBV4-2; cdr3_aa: ASSPRLAGGNIQY
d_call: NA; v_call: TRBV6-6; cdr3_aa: ASSPSTAGANVLT
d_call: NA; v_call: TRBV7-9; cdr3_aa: ASNPVVTGELF
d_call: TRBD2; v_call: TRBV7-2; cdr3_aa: ASTPGGNEQY
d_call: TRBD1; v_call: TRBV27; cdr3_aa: ASSSGTARKQY
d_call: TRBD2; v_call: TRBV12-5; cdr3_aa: ASGFLAEETQY
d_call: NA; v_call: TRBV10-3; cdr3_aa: AISGIRETQY
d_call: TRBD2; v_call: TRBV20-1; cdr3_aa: SARGAGGYNEQF
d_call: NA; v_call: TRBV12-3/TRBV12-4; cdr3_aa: ASGSVIAKNIQY
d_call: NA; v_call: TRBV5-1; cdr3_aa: ASNGGRRTGELF
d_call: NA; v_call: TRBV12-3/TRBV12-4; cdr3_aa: ASSFGDAYEQY
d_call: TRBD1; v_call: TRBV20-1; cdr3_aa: SAPDRRRIMNTEAF
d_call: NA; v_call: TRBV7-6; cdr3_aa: ASSLDRQPSYNSPLH
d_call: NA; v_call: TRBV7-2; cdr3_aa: ASSSGGRYTQY
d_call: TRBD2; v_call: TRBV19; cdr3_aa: ASSTLRGTTTYNEQF
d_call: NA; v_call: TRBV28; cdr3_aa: ASSLSNYGYT
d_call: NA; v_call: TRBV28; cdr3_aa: ASSTGRQPQH
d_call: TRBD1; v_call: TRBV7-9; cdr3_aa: ASSFQGDVAEAF
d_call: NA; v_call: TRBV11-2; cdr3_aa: ASSSPGNTIY